These 22 T cell receptor beta chains were sequenced from one sample in a study of cytomegalovirus exposure and HLA in healthy donors. A multiplex PCR was run with 60 Vbeta primers and 13 Jbeta primers. This table comes from immunoSEQ multiplex PCR, and its TCRdb copy is limited to in-frame clones, with some not included. The sample comprises under 150,000 clones, just under 80% of which are singletons, and around 2% rests with the top ten. Sequenced: PBMCs. These receptors were collected from a woman in her thirties or forties in good health and CMV-seronegative.

The V call is TRBV7-8, the J call TRBJ1-6; 10 bases are shared with TRBD1. The germline V gene has CDR1 SGHVS and CDR2 FQNEAQ. The CDR3 covers 16 residues. V dropped 2 bases and J dropped 8; count of bases not matched to a gene: 6. In DNA form, the CDR3 reads TGTGCCAGCAGCTTATACGGACAGGGGGTAGATTCACCCCTCCACTTT. Its translation is CASSLYGQGVDSPLHF. Supplemented by reference TRBV7-8 and TRBJ1-6, the full variable domain reads GAGVSQSPRYKVAKRGQDVALRCDPISGHVSLFWYQQALGQGPEFLTYFQNEAQLDKSGLPSDRFFAERPEGSVSTLKIQRTQQEDSAVYLCASSLYGQGVDSPLHFGNGTRLTVT.

This clone was recorded once. The chain links TRBV5-6 to TRBJ1-6, with 9 positions matching TRBD1. The CDR3 is made up of 16 amino acids. CDR1 and CDR2 (germline): SGHDT, YYEEEE. Trimming cost V 2 bases and J 4 bases; bases outside gene matches: 4. The CDR3 sequence is CASSFTGGRYNSPLHF. CDR3 bases: TGTGCCAGCAGCTTCACAGGGGGCAGGTATAATTCACCCCTCCACTTT.

This sequence joins TRBV2 and TRBJ2-5; no clear D gene. Trimming removed 6 bases from V and 2 bases from J, with 4 bases in between. The germline gives CDR1 SNHLY, CDR2 FYNNEI. CDR3 length equals 11 residues. For the CDR3, the DNA is TGTGCCAGCAGAGAGCAAGAGACCCAGTACTTC. Translation gives CASREQETQYF.

The chain uses TRBV9 and TRBJ2-1; maybe TRBD2 (6 bases). V was pared by 4 bases and J by 4 bases, with 12 bases between. Looked up from germline, CDR1 is SGDLS and CDR2 is YYNGEE. The CDR3 extends over 14 amino acids. The CDR3 region has the DNA TGTGCCAGCAGCTTATCGAGCGGGTACAATGAGCAGTTCTTC. The encoded protein is CASSLSSGYNEQFF.

The V gene is TRBV28, the J gene TRBJ1-5; D unresolved. This CDR3 has 14 residues. The ends were cut back, 8 bases at V and 2 bases at J, with 13 bases in the middle. Looked up from germline, CDR1 is MDHEN and CDR2 is SYDVKM. CDR3 amino acids: CASVRGFGNQPQHF. The CDR3 coding sequence is TGTGCCAGCGTCCGGGGATTCGGCAATCAGCCCCAGCATTTT.

This chain uses TRBV27 with TRBJ1-1; D remains unclear. The CDR3 loop spans 15 amino acids. Germline values: CDR1 MNHEY, CDR2 SMNVEV (reference sequence). Trimming took off 4 bases at V and 1 base at J, with 13 bases between the two ends. The CDR3 bases are TGTGCCAGCAGTTCATTCACTGTTTCGAACACTGAAGCTTTCTTT. It codes for CASSSFTVSNTEAFF.

V is TRBV6-5 and J is TRBJ2-5; 9 nucleotides agree with TRBD1. The J call may be faulty, since TRBJ2-7 better matches the DNA end. The CDR3 covers 15 residues. From germline, CDR1 is MNHEY and CDR2 SVGAGI. Here the CDR3 reads CASRDPGQGSYEQYF. For the CDR3, the DNA is TGTGCCAGCAGAGATCCGGGACAGGGCTCCTACGAGCAGTACTTC.

The J gene is TRBJ1-2, the V gene TRBV27; 9 bases are a match to TRBD1. V shed 5 bases, J shed 2 bases, and the junction held 6 bases outside the gene matches. Germline lookup yields CDR1 MNHEY and CDR2 SMNVEV (reference sequence). This CDR3 has 15 residues. The CDR3 coding sequence is TGTGCCAGCAGTCCGCGGACAGGGGTGAACTATGGCTACACCTTC. Its translation is CASSPRTGVNYGYTF.

The chain is built from TRBV2 and TRBJ2-5; D is undetermined. The germline CDR1 and CDR2 sequences are SNHLY and FYNNEI. This CDR3 comprises 11 residues. The V end lost 7 bases, the J end lost 3 bases, and 6 bases lay between the germline ends. DNA for the CDR3: TGTGCCAGCACCCAGGAAGAGACCCAGTACTTC. Translation gives CASTQEETQYF.

The chain uses TRBV4-2 and TRBJ2-3; D perhaps matches TRBD1 (6 bases). The CDR3 has 15 residues. Trimming shortened V by 0 bases and J by 0 bases, and 7 bases separated the two germline ends. Germline lookup yields CDR1 LGHNA and CDR2 YNFKEQ. CDR3 amino acids: CASSQEQGSTDTQYF. The CDR3 DNA reads TGTGCCAGCAGCCAAGAACAGGGTAGCACAGATACGCAGTATTTT.

This clone has a single count. At one boundary the junction diverges from the germline segment, which might be a read error. This chain joins TRBV11-2 and TRBJ2-6, with TRBD2 matching over 12 bases. The germline CDR1 and CDR2 sequences are SGHAT and FQNNGV. CDR3 length: 17 amino acids. CDR3 protein: CASSTLAGGAGANGLTF. The CDR3 DNA reads as TGTGCCAGCAGCACCCTAGCGGGGGGGGCAGGGGCCAACGGCCTGACTTTC.

This chain joins TRBV7-2 and TRBJ2-1; D uncertain. This CDR3 region has 12 residues. V dropped 3 bases and J dropped 7 bases, with 7 bases sitting between them. Germline V gene lookup returns CDR1 SGHTA and CDR2 FQGNSA. The CDR3 loop reads CASSLLLNEQFF. Here the CDR3 DNA reads TGTGCCAGCAGCTTGTTACTAAATGAGCAGTTCTTC.

The genes are TRBV2 and TRBJ2-7, with TRBD1 as a possible D gene (6 bases). V was cut by 7 bases and J by 5 bases, with 9 bases left in between. In germline, CDR1 is SNHLY, CDR2 FYNNEI. The CDR3 runs to 11 residues. The CDR3 nucleotides are TGTGCCAGCAAGGGGGACCACGAGCAGTACTTC. It codes for CASKGDHEQYF. Full variable domain (outside the CDR3, taken from reference TRBV2 and TRBJ2-7): EPEVTQTPSHQVTQMGQEVILRCVPISNHLYFYWYRQILGQKVEFLVSFYNNEISEKSEIFDDQFSVERPDGSNFTLKIRSTKLEDSAMYFCASKGDHEQYFGPGTRLTVT.

The chain recombines TRBV18 with TRBJ1-2; D not resolved. CDR3 length: 15 residues. The germline V and J ends were trimmed by 2 bases and 3 bases, with 13 bases remaining between them. The germline V gene has CDR1 KGHSH and CDR2 LQKENI. CDR3 DNA: TGTGCCAGCTCACCAGGGCCCCCAAGAGACTATGGCTACACCTTC. Translation: CASSPGPPRDYGYTF.

As concerns this clone: Its ends do not fully match the called genes, so a read error is possible. The gene calls are TRBV7-8 and TRBJ1-3; D unclear. The CDR3 has 15 residues. Germline CDR1 reads SGHVS; CDR2 reads FQNEAQ. The CDR3 sequence: CASSLIRSSGTTIYF. The CDR3 DNA sequence: TGTGCCAGCAGCTTGATCCGGAGCTCTGGAACCACCATATATTTT.

The rearrangement joins TRBV30 to TRBJ1-5; D remains unclear. CDR1 is GTSNPN, CDR2 SVGIG, per germline (reference sequence). The CDR3 has 12 amino acids. V was shortened by 0 bases and J by 5 bases, with 5 bases between the two germline ends. CDR3 sequence reads: CAWSVFDQPQHF. The CDR3, as DNA: TGTGCCTGGAGTGTCTTCGATCAGCCCCAGCATTTT.

V and J are TRBV7-9 and TRBJ2-4; TRBD1 is a possible D gene (6 bases). CDR1 is SEHNR, CDR2 FQNEAQ, per germline (reference sequence). V was shortened by 5 bases and J by 12 bases, with 17 bases between the two germline ends. CDR3 length: 13 amino acids. CDR3 region: CASSVQGQDSQYF. The CDR3 nucleotides are TGTGCCAGCAGCGTACAGGGTCAGGACAGTCAGTACTTC.

With regard to this clone: One end of the junction does not line up with germline, which may come from a read error. The V and J genes are TRBV2 and TRBJ2-6; 9 nucleotides match TRBD2. The V gene's germline CDR1 is SNHLY and CDR2 FYNNEI. The length of the CDR3 is 20 residues. The CDR3 nucleotides read TGTGCCAGCGGGGGTAGGGCTAGCGGGGACCCCCTGTCTGGGGCCAACGGCCTGACTTTC. Its translation is CASGGRASGDPLSGANGLTF. The full variable domain, its missing parts supplied by reference TRBV2 and TRBJ2-6, is EPEVTQTPSHQVTQMGQEVILRCVPISNHLYFYWYRQILGQKVEFLVSFYNNEISEKSEIFDDQFSVERPDGSNFTLKIRSTKLEDSAMYFCASGGRASGDPLSGANGLTFGAGSRLTVL.

This CDR3 is CASSLGGGGGTDTQYF. The CDR3 coding sequence is TGTGCCAGCAGCTTGGGGGGAGGTGGTGGCACAGATACGCAGTATTTT. V is TRBV5-8 and J is TRBJ2-3; D might be TRBD2 (6 bases). Deletions cut 0 bases from V and 1 base from J, with 12 bases between. CDR3 length: 16 amino acids. Germline V gene sequence: CDR1 SGHTS, CDR2 YDEGEE.

The chain combines TRBV5-6 with TRBJ2-1; 11 bases align to TRBD1. CDR3 length: 15 residues. J was trimmed by 10 bases and V by 4 bases; bases with no gene match: 10. CDR1 and CDR2 from the germline V gene are SGHDT and YYEEEE. As DNA, the CDR3 is TGTGCCAGCAGCCGTTGGGACAGGGGGAAAGTCGAGCAGTTCTTC. Amino acid sequence: CASSRWDRGKVEQFF.

The chain couples TRBV7-9 to TRBJ1-5; D unresolved. CDR3 length: 13 residues. V was pared by 3 bases and J by 3 bases, with 6 bases between. The germline CDR1 and CDR2 sequences are SEHNR and FQNEAQ (reference sequence). CDR3 bases: TGTGCCAGCAGCTTCAGTTACAATCAGCCCCAGCATTTT. The encoded protein is CASSFSYNQPQHF.

The gene calls are TRBV28 and TRBJ1-1; no definite D call. V lost 7 bases and J lost 5, with 8 bases in between. The CDR3 loop spans 11 amino acids. Germline CDR1 is MDHEN and CDR2 is SYDVKM. This CDR3 reads CASKSGTEAFF. In nucleotides, the CDR3 is TGTGCCAGCAAAAGCGGAACTGAAGCTTTCTTT. The full variable domain, completed using reference TRBV28 and TRBJ1-1, is DVKVTQSSRYLVKRTGEKVFLECVQDMDHENMFWYRQDPGLGLRLIYFSYDVKMKEKGDIPEGYSVSREKKERFSLILESASTNQTSMYLCASKSGTEAFFGQGTRLTVV.